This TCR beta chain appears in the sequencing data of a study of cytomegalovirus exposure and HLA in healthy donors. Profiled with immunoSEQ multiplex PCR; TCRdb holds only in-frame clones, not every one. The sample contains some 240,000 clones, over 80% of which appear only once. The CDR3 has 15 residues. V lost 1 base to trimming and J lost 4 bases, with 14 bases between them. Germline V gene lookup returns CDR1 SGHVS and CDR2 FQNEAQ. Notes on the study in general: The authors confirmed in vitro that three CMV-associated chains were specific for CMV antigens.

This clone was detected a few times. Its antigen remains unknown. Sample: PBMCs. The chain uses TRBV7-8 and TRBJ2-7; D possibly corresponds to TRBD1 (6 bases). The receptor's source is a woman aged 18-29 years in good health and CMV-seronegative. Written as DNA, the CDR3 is TGTGCCAGCAGCTTAGACCCGGGACAACAGTACGAGCAGTACTTC. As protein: CASSLDPGQQYEQYF.